The 16 T cell receptor beta chains given below trace back to one sample, sequenced in a study of blood T cell repertoires in COVID-19. Sequencing was performed with immunoSEQ multiplex PCR; in TCRdb, only in-frame clones are kept and a portion is missing. The sample includes roughly 130,000 clones, roughly 86% seen only once; the top ten take nearly 3.5%. The specimen sequenced was PBMCs or T cells enriched from blood (not recorded which). The source of these receptors is a woman aged 50 to 60 with acute COVID-19.

The V and J genes are TRBV19 and TRBJ2-1, with 10 bases matching TRBD2. CDR3 length: 15 amino acids. Unmatched junction bases numbered 7, after V lost 6 bases and J lost 5 bases. CDR1 is LNHDA and CDR2 is SQIVND in the germline V gene (reference sequence). This chain's CDR3 is CASSSGTSDNNEQFF. CDR3 sequence (DNA): TGTGCCAGTAGCTCCGGGACTAGCGACAACAATGAGCAGTTCTTC. The entire variable domain, with the rest obtained from reference TRBV19 and TRBJ2-1, is as follows: DGGITQSPKYLFRKEGQNVTLSCEQNLNHDAMYWYRQDPGQGLRLIYYSQIVNDFQKGDIAEGYSVSREKKESFPLTVTSAQKNPTAFYLCASSSGTSDNNEQFFGPGTRLTVL.

This clone was observed a handful of times. The chain joins TRBV5-1 to TRBJ2-1; 9 nucleotides agree with TRBD2. J was trimmed by 6 bases and V by 2 bases; bases with no gene match: 6. CDR3 length: 15 residues. The germline V gene has CDR1 SGHRS and CDR2 YFSETQ. The CDR3 region has the DNA TGCGCCAGCAGCTTCGGGCGGGAGGGCCCCAATGAGCAGTTCTTC. Protein sequence: CASSFGREGPNEQFF.

V usage is TRBV30 and J usage is TRBJ2-1; D gene uncertain. This CDR3 comprises 11 residues. Germline values: CDR1 GTSNPN, CDR2 SVGIG (reference sequence). V lost 5 bases, J lost 9 bases, and 11 bases lay in between. CDR3 nucleotide sequence: TGTGCCTGGTCGACACAGATTGAGCAGTTCTTC. This translates into CAWSTQIEQFF.

The rearrangement joins TRBV5-1 to TRBJ2-7; 9 positions match TRBD1. The germline CDR1 and CDR2 sequences are SGHRS and YFSETQ. Trimming removed 4 bases from V and 6 bases from J; junction bases left unmatched: 8. The length of the CDR3 is 14 residues. The CDR3 here is CASSPVGTGLEQYF. The DNA of the CDR3 is TGCGCCAGCAGCCCTGTCGGGACAGGGCTCGAGCAGTACTTC.

This rearrangement joins TRBV4-3 to TRBJ2-1; TRBD2 matches 8 bases. CDR3 length equals 15 residues. With V trimmed by 4 bases and J by 7 bases, 9 bases remained unmatched. CDR1 is LGHNA and CDR2 is YSLEER in the germline V gene. The CDR3 sequence is CASSRGGGKGNEQFF. In DNA form, the CDR3 reads TGCGCCAGCAGCCGAGGCGGGGGGAAGGGAAATGAGCAGTTCTTC.

The rearrangement uses TRBV5-1 and TRBJ2-1, with 11 positions matching TRBD1. The V segment lost 2 bases and the J segment 7 bases; nucleotides outside the gene matches: 5. Germline V gene data show CDR1 as SGHRS and CDR2 as YFSETQ. This CDR3 has 15 residues. This CDR3 is CASSLGQGAKNEQFF. In DNA form, the CDR3 reads TGCGCCAGCAGCTTAGGACAGGGGGCGAAAAATGAGCAGTTCTTC.

The rearrangement links TRBV10-3 to TRBJ2-1; 11 bases map to TRBD2. CDR3 length: 15 amino acids. The J segment lost 8 bases and the V segment lost 6 bases, leaving 9 bases of the junction unmatched. CDR1 and CDR2 (germline): ENHRY, SYGVKD. For the CDR3, the DNA is TGTGCCATCAGGGAACTAGCGGGAGAACCCGATGAGCAGTTCTTC. It yields the protein CAIRELAGEPDEQFF.

The rearrangement joins TRBV12-5 to TRBJ1-6; TRBD1 is a possible D gene (6 bases). The CDR3 sequence is 17 residues long. Trimming removed 0 bases at V and 4 bases at J, with 13 bases between. From germline, CDR1 is LGHNT and CDR2 FRNRAP. CDR3 DNA: TGTGCTAGTGGTTTGGTACGGGGGGCCGATTATAATTCACCCCTCCACTTT. It codes for CASGLVRGADYNSPLHF.

The J gene is TRBJ2-1, the V gene TRBV2; the D gene is possibly TRBD2 (5 bases). This CDR3 spans 14 amino acids. Trimming took 7 bases from V and 1 from J, leaving 11 bases between them. Germline V gene data show CDR1 as SNHLY and CDR2 as FYNNEI. The CDR3 sequence is CASTQTGSYNEQFF. CDR3 nucleotide sequence: TGTGCCAGCACCCAAACGGGGTCCTACAATGAGCAGTTCTTC.

The chain has TRBV19 and TRBJ1-4, with a tentative D call TRBD1 (5 bases). Looked up from germline, CDR1 is LNHDA and CDR2 is SQIVND (reference sequence). Trimming cost V 5 bases and J 3 bases, with 16 bases left between them. This CDR3 is built from 16 residues. The CDR3 is CASSYQGSGANEKLFF. The CDR3 DNA is TGTGCCAGTAGTTACCAGGGTTCGGGGGCTAATGAAAAACTGTTTTTT.

This clone appeared once. This chain uses TRBV29-1 with TRBJ1-1; 9 bases line up with TRBD1. CDR3 length equals 15 residues. V lost 3 bases, J lost 6 bases, and 11 bases stayed unmatched. Germline CDR1 and CDR2: SQVTM and ANQGSEA. CDR3 amino acids: CSVDIKGTGSPEAFF. In DNA, the CDR3 is TGCAGCGTTGACATAAAAGGGACAGGGTCCCCTGAAGCTTTCTTT.

The genes are TRBV2 and TRBJ2-1; weak D call: TRBD2 (5 bases). Per germline, CDR1 SNHLY and CDR2 FYNNEI. The germline V and J ends were trimmed by 4 bases and 8 bases, with 15 bases remaining between them. This CDR3 contains 14 residues. The CDR3 protein is CASSVRGVGDEQFF. The CDR3 DNA follows: TGTGCCAGCAGTGTCCGGGGAGTCGGGGATGAGCAGTTCTTC.

This rearrangement joins TRBV9 to TRBJ2-7, with a possible D match to TRBD1 (6 bases). The germline V and J ends were trimmed by 0 bases and 4 bases, with 11 bases remaining between them. This CDR3 comprises 14 residues. Germline CDR1 reads SGDLS; CDR2 reads YYNGEE. The CDR3 loop reads CASSVEGQGYEQYF. For the CDR3, the DNA is TGTGCCAGCAGCGTAGAGGGCCAGGGGTACGAGCAGTACTTC.

J is TRBJ2-6 and V is TRBV7-9, with a tentative D call TRBD2 (6 bases). The V and J ends lost 3 bases and 3 bases respectively, with 12 bases between them. CDR3 length: 16 residues. From germline, CDR1 is SEHNR and CDR2 FQNEAQ (reference sequence). The CDR3 DNA reads TGTGCCAGCAGCTTTGGCGGGGATGGTGGGGCCAACGTCCTGACTTTC. Encoded protein: CASSFGGDGGANVLTF.

The chain is built from TRBV9 and TRBJ2-1; 7 nucleotides match TRBD1. The CDR3 is 15 amino acids. V shed 0 bases, J shed 4 bases, and the junction held 4 bases outside the gene matches. Germline V gene data show CDR1 as SGDLS and CDR2 as YYNGEE. CDR3 loop: CASSVEGDRYNEQFF. The CDR3 region has the DNA TGTGCCAGCAGCGTAGAGGGGGACAGATACAATGAGCAGTTCTTC.

This sequence joins TRBV24-1 and TRBJ2-1; a weak D match, TRBD2 (5 bases). The V end lost 2 bases, the J end lost 8 bases, and 15 bases lay between the germline ends. This CDR3 spans 15 amino acids. Germline loops: CDR1 KGHDR, CDR2 SFDVKD. CDR3 sequence reads: CATSDSRTYGDEQFF. The CDR3 bases are TGTGCCACCAGTGATTCTAGGACTTACGGCGATGAGCAGTTCTTC.